This is a list of T cell receptor beta chains from one sample in a study of blood T cells in healthy people across ages. TCRdb analysed the 5' RACE reads with MiXCR anew, one entry per CDR3 protein. The sample records hundreds of thousands of distinct CDR3 sequences, 56% being singletons. Source material: blood. The receptors come from a man between 35 and 55 years old in good health. The CDR3 runs from the conserved cysteine through the conserved F or W. Fields, in order: V gene, D gene, J gene, clone size, CDR3 protein, CDR3 DNA. A D gene is named only where the DNA matches it firmly. Clone size appears in some rows only: once, few, many, or a class for an expanded clone.

TRBV4-3,TRBD1,TRBJ2-3,NA,CASSQDGGTANTDTQYF,TGCGCCAGCAGCCAAGATGGTGGGACAGCGAACACAGATACGCAGTATTTT
TRBV20-1,TRBD1,TRBJ1-2,NA,CSASSDRDYGYTF,TGCAGTGCTAGTAGCGACAGGGACTATGGCTACACCTTC
TRBV28,TRBD1,TRBJ2-3,NA,CASGLTGVGTDTQYF,TGTGCCAGCGGCCTAACAGGGGTCGGCACAGATACGCAGTATTTT
TRBV27,NA,TRBJ1-4,few,CASSSPGGGANEKLFF,TGTGCCAGCAGTTCCCCGGGGGGGGGAGCTAATGAAAAACTGTTTTTT
TRBV6-1,NA,TRBJ2-5,NA,CASRGRGFEETQYF,TGTGCCAGCAGAGGCCGAGGATTCGAGGAGACCCAGTACTTC
TRBV10-3,NA,TRBJ2-7,few,CAISESQGPYEQYF,TGTGCCATCAGTGAGTCCCAGGGTCCCTACGAGCAGTACTTC
TRBV3-1,TRBD2,TRBJ2-3,few,CASSGLAGGPQDTQYF,TGTGCCAGCAGCGGACTAGCGGGGGGGCCGCAAGATACGCAGTATTTT
TRBV5-1,NA,TRBJ2-2,few,CASSLKGGTGELFF,TGCGCCAGCAGCTTGAAGGGGGGCACCGGGGAGCTGTTTTTT
TRBV5-1,TRBD1,TRBJ2-7,NA,CASSLMPGQPNLYEQYF,TGCGCCAGCAGCCTCATGCCGGGACAGCCTAACCTCTACGAGCAGTACTTC
TRBV14,NA,TRBJ2-7,NA,CASSPFVGEYEQYF,TGTGCCAGCAGCCCCTTTGTGGGAGAGTACGAGCAGTACTTC
TRBV6-4,NA,TRBJ2-1,NA,CASSTGIGTADEQFF,TGTGCCAGCAGCACCGGGATTGGTACGGCCGATGAGCAGTTCTTC
TRBV9,NA,TRBJ2-1,NA,CASSVEGGHNEQFF,TGTGCCAGCAGCGTAGAGGGGGGGCACAATGAGCAGTTCTTC
TRBV6-5,NA,TRBJ1-4,NA,CASSYGEDGREKLFF,TGTGCCAGCAGTTACGGGGAGGATGGCCGGGAAAAACTGTTTTTT
TRBV2,TRBD2,TRBJ2-7,few,CASTSGGGRVAEQYF,TGTGCCAGCACGAGCGGGGGCGGCCGCGTCGCCGAGCAGTACTTC
TRBV5-4,TRBD2,TRBJ2-5,NA,CASSVRLAGVGETQYF,TGTGCCAGCAGCGTGCGACTAGCGGGAGTCGGGGAGACCCAGTACTTC
TRBV12-3/TRBV12-4,TRBD2,TRBJ2-1,NA,CASSLGPRLAGASYEQFF,TGTGCCAGCAGTTTAGGCCCCCGACTAGCGGGAGCCTCCTACGAGCAGTTCTTC
TRBV28,TRBD1,TRBJ2-5,few,CASSLWPRPGTARKETQYF,TGTGCCAGCAGTTTATGGCCCCGTCCAGGGACAGCGCGGAAAGAGACCCAGTACTTC
TRBV29-1,TRBD1,TRBJ1-5,many,CSVRTGVSNQPQHF,TGCAGCGTTCGGACAGGGGTCAGCAATCAGCCCCAGCATTTT
TRBV11-2,TRBD1,TRBJ2-1,NA,CASSLSQGAVGEQFF,TGTGCCAGCAGCTTATCCCAGGGGGCGGTAGGTGAGCAGTTCTTC
TRBV9,NA,TRBJ1-2,once,CASSVDEGRVRSGYTF,TGTGCCAGCAGCGTAGACGAGGGCAGGGTGAGGAGCGGCTACACCTTC
TRBV4-1,TRBD1,TRBJ2-1,few,CASSQAQGQGTYNEQFF,TGCGCCAGCAGCCAAGCCCAGGGACAGGGGACCTACAATGAGCAGTTCTTC
TRBV29-1,NA,TRBJ2-1,few,CSVESGSGFF,TGCAGCGTTGAATCTGGGTCGGGGTTCTTC
TRBV4-2,NA,TRBJ2-3,few,CASSQVPRWTDTQYF,TGTGCCAGCAGCCAAGTTCCTAGGTGGACAGATACGCAGTATTTT
TRBV7-2,TRBD2,TRBJ2-3,NA,CASSRGLAGGGDTQYF,TGTGCCAGCAGCCGGGGGCTAGCGGGGGGGGGAGATACGCAGTATTTT
TRBV4-2,NA,TRBJ1-2,NA,CASSQGAQSYGYTF,TGTGCCAGCAGCCAAGGGGCACAATCCTATGGCTACACCTTC
TRBV5-1,TRBD1,TRBJ2-1,NA,CASSLGTGASYNEQFF,TGCGCCAGCAGCTTGGGGACAGGGGCTAGCTACAATGAGCAGTTCTTC
TRBV9,NA,TRBJ2-1,once,CASSVAQESTYNEQFF,TGTGCCAGCAGCGTAGCACAGGAAAGCACCTACAATGAGCAGTTCTTC
TRBV19,TRBD1,TRBJ2-6,NA,CASSLGQGTGANVLTF,TGTGCCAGTAGTCTGGGACAGGGGACTGGGGCCAACGTCCTGACTTTC
TRBV2,NA,TRBJ2-3,few,CASSETGSGTQYF,TGTGCCAGCAGTGAAACGGGAAGTGGTACGCAGTATTTT
TRBV20-1,TRBD2,TRBJ2-1,once,CSAPAGGSSYNEQFF,TGCAGTGCTCCAGCGGGAGGGAGCTCCTACAATGAGCAGTTCTTC
TRBV6-2/TRBV6-3,TRBD2,TRBJ2-7,few,CASSYRTGLAGFYSYEQYF,TGTGCCAGCAGTTACCGAACCGGACTAGCGGGATTTTACTCCTACGAGCAGTACTTC
TRBV6-5,NA,TRBJ2-3,NA,CASSSTGSRADTQYF,TGTGCCAGCAGCTCCACGGGTTCGAGGGCAGATACGCAGTATTTT
TRBV7-8,NA,TRBJ1-6,NA,CASRELEANSPLHF,TGTGCCAGCAGGGAGCTTGAGGCGAATTCACCCCTCCACTTT
TRBV5-1,NA,TRBJ1-2,NA,CASSSDPLGYGYTF,TGCGCCAGCAGCTCGGACCCTCTTGGCTATGGCTACACCTTC
TRBV25-1,NA,TRBJ2-3,NA,CASSGRPGTDTQYF,TGTGCCAGCAGTGGTAGGCCAGGCACAGATACGCAGTATTTT
TRBV29-1,NA,TRBJ1-4,NA,CSVVGWGGNEKLFF,TGCAGCGTTGTCGGCTGGGGCGGTAATGAAAAACTGTTTTTT
TRBV4-3,TRBD2,TRBJ2-7,few,CASSQDTGSGTSSLEQYF,TGCGCCAGCAGCCAAGATACGGGGAGCGGGACTAGCTCCCTCGAGCAGTACTTC
TRBV12-3/TRBV12-4,TRBD2,TRBJ2-1,few,CASSSSGGGNEQFF,TGTGCCAGCAGTTCTAGCGGGGGAGGCAATGAGCAGTTCTTC
TRBV6-2/TRBV6-3,NA,TRBJ2-1,many,CASSSAGRYNEQFF,TGTGCCAGCAGTTCGGCAGGGAGATACAATGAGCAGTTCTTC
TRBV4-2,NA,TRBJ2-1,NA,CASSQDIQGRGEQFF,TGTGCCAGCAGCCAAGATATCCAGGGTAGGGGTGAGCAGTTCTTC
TRBV7-9,NA,TRBJ2-7,NA,CASSFSGTHEQYF,TGTGCCAGCAGCTTCTCCGGCACCCACGAGCAGTACTTC